The T cell receptor (beta chain) described here comes from a study of blood T cells in healthy people across ages. General study findings and limits: Per-million-T-cell TCR beta diversity fell roughly linearly with age.

This clonotype was observed a few times. No antigen is known for it. Every donor contributed roughly 10 milliliters of peripheral blood by blood draw. This CDR3 is built from 16 residues. V gave up 6 bases and J gave up 7 bases, with 24 bases separating them. The germline gives CDR1 MNHEY, CDR2 SVGAGI. Together with a sample-barcoded 5' primer, a J-beta primer mix was included in a second PCR lasting roughly 6 to 12 cycles. TCRdb re-derived calls from the 5' RACE reads in MiXCR, one entry per CDR3 protein. This table has under 1,100,000 distinct CDR3 sequences, about 23% appearing once. This sample also appeared in a second study, on T cells of mothers and their children. That paper states: Microchimeric T cell clones that persisted were not detected.

The receptor was isolated from a girl aged 2 to 9 in good health. This chain connects TRBV6-5 to TRBJ1-1; D is uncertain. The sequenced material came from blood. Here the CDR3 reads CASSTWLGSTPGEAFF. For the CDR3, the DNA is TGTGCCAGCAGCACCTGGCTGGGGTCCACTCCGGGTGAAGCTTTCTTT.